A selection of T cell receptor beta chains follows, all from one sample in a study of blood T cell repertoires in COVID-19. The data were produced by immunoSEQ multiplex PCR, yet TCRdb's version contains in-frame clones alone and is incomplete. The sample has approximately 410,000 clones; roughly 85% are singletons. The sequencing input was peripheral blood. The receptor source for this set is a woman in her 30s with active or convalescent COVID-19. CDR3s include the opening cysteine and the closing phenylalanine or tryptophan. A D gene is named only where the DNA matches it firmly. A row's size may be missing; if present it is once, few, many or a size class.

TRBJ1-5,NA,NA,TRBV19,CASSPPGSGNQPQHF,TGTGCCAGTAGCCCCCCGGGTTCGGGCAATCAGCCCCAGCATTTT
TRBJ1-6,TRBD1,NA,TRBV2,CASSDMGQNNSPLHF,TGTGCCAGCAGTGACATGGGACAGAATAATTCACCCCTCCACTTT
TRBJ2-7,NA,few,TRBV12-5,CASGLDGYEQYF,TGTGCTAGTGGTTTGGACGGGTACGAGCAGTACTTC
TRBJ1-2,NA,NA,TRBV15,CATSGPGNYGYTF,TGTGCCACCAGCGGGCCAGGGAACTATGGCTACACCTTC
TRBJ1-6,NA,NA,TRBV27,CASSLERSSYNSPLHF,TGTGCCAGCAGTCTAGAGAGAAGCTCCTATAATTCACCCCTCCACTTT
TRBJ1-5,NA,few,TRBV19,CASSTYRDPPNQPQHF,TGTGCCAGTAGTACATACAGGGACCCCCCCAATCAGCCCCAGCATTTT
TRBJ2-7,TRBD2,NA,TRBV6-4,CASSVEAGDYEQYF,TGTGCCAGCAGTGTCGAGGCGGGAGACTACGAGCAGTACTTC
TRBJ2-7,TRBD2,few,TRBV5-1,CASSLAGVNEQYF,TGCGCCAGCAGCCTAGCGGGTGTAAACGAGCAGTACTTC
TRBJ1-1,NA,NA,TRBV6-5,CASSQPPDTEAFF,TGTGCCAGCAGTCAACCGCCGGACACTGAAGCTTTCTTT
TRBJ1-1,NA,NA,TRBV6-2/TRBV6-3,CASSTPVEGWTEAFF,TGTGCCAGCAGTACCCCGGTTGAGGGTTGGACTGAAGCTTTCTTT
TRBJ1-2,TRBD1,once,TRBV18,CASSRDRESGYTF,TGTGCCAGCTCGCGGGACAGGGAAAGTGGCTACACCTTC
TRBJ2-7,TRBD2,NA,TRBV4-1,CASSQDSGTQYEQYF,TGCGCCAGCAGCCAAGATAGCGGGACTCAATACGAGCAGTACTTC
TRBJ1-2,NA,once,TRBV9,CASSANSYGYTF,TGTGCCAGCAGCGCGAACAGCTATGGCTACACCTTC
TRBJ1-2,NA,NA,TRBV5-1,CASSPAGARNYGYTF,TGCGCCAGCAGCCCGGCGGGGGCACGGAACTATGGCTACACCTTC
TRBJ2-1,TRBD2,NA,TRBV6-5,CASSPLAGGTDEQFF,TGTGCCAGCAGCCCCCTAGCGGGGGGGACGGATGAGCAGTTCTTC
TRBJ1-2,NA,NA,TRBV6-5,CASRRKDTPYGYTF,TGTGCCAGCAGACGTAAGGACACCCCATATGGCTACACCTTC
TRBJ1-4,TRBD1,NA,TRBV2,CASSEEEQGLSTNEKLFF,TGTGCCAGCAGTGAAGAGGAACAGGGGCTGTCGACTAATGAAAAACTGTTTTTT
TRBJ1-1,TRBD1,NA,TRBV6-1,CASSEGRGMNTEAFF,TGTGCCAGCAGTGAAGGCAGGGGGATGAACACTGAAGCTTTCTTT
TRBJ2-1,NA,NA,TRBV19,CASGSSYNEQFF,TGTGCCAGCGGGAGCTCCTACAATGAGCAGTTCTTC
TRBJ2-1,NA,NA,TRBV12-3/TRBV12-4,CASSQNPGRLIF,TGTGCCAGCAGTCAGAATCCGGGAAGACTGATCTTC
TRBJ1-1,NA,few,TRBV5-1,CASSSGAGPGTEAFF,TGCGCCAGCAGCTCTGGGGCAGGGCCGGGCACTGAAGCTTTCTTT
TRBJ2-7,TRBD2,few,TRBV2,CASSPVASGDSYEQYF,TGTGCCAGCAGCCCTGTGGCTAGCGGGGATTCCTACGAGCAGTACTTC
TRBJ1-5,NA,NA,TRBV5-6,CASSLGQAYSNQPQHF,TGTGCCAGCAGCTTGGGACAGGCGTATAGCAATCAGCCCCAGCATTTT
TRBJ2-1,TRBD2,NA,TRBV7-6,CASSLVASGGYNEQFF,TGTGCCAGCAGCTTAGTAGCTAGCGGGGGTTACAATGAGCAGTTCTTC
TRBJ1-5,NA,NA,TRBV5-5,CASSLSDTSNQPQHF,TGTGCCAGCAGTTTGTCCGACACCAGCAATCAGCCCCAGCATTTT
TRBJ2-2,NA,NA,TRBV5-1,CASSPAPTGELFF,TGCGCCAGCAGCCCCGCGCCGACCGGGGAGCTGTTTTTT
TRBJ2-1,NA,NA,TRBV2,CASSGDINEQFF,TGTGCCAGCAGTGGGGACATCAATGAGCAGTTCTTC
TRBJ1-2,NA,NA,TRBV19,CAVIRAEGGYTF,TGTGCCGTCATAAGGGCTGAGGGCGGCTACACCTTC
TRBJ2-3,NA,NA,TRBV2,CASSSRGTTDTQYF,TGTGCCAGCAGTAGCCGGGGGACTACAGATACGCAGTATTTT
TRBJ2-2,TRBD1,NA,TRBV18,CASSPPRQGITGELFF,TGTGCCAGCTCACCACCACGACAGGGGATCACCGGGGAGCTGTTTTTT
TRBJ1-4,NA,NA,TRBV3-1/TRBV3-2,CASSYDGGVYGPKLFF,TGTGCCAGCAGCTACGACGGCGGGGTGTACGGGCCAAAACTGTTTTTT
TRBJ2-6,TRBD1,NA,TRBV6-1,CASSGSGTAPSGANVLTF,TGTGCCAGCAGTGGTTCCGGGACAGCCCCCTCTGGGGCCAACGTCCTGACTTTC
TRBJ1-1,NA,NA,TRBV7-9,CASSQGGPGLPNTEAFF,TGTGCCAGCAGCCAAGGGGGACCTGGCTTACCTAACACTGAAGCTTTCTTT
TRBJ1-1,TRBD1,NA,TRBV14,CASSQHTTRGTGAILNTEAFF,TGTGCCAGCAGCCAACACACGACTCGAGGGACAGGGGCGATCCTAAACACTGAAGCTTTCTTT
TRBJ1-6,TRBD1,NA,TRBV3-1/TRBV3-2,CASSQPPRTGDSSPLHF,TGTGCCAGCAGCCAACCCCCCAGGACAGGGGATAGTTCACCCCTCCACTTT
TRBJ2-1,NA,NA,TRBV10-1,CASSEHFRNEQFF,TGCGCCAGCAGTGAGCACTTTCGGAATGAGCAGTTCTTC
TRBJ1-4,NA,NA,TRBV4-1,CASSQPTDLTANEKLFF,TGCGCCAGCAGCCAACCGACCGACCTGACAGCAAATGAAAAACTGTTTTTT
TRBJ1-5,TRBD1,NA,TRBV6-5,CASSLGQDNQPQHF,TGTGCCAGCAGCTTAGGACAGGACAATCAGCCCCAGCATTTT
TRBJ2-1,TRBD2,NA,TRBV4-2,CASSPSGTGGIDNEQFF,TGTGCCAGCAGCCCCTCTGGCACGGGGGGTATCGACAATGAGCAGTTCTTC
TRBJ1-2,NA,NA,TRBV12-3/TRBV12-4,CASSHGGNGYTF,TGTGCCAGCAGTCATGGAGGAAATGGCTACACCTTC
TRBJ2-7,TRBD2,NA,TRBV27,CASRRAGAYEQYF,TGTGCCAGCAGGCGAGCGGGGGCCTACGAGCAGTACTTC
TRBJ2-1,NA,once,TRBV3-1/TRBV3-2,CASSQGTIPYNEQFF,TGTGCCAGCAGCCAAGGGACTATCCCCTACAATGAGCAGTTCTTC
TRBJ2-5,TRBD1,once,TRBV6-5,CASRGTAQETQYF,TGTGCCAGCAGGGGGACAGCCCAAGAGACCCAGTACTTC
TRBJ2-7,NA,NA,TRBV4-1,CASSPGDTLSYEQYF,TGCGCCAGCAGCCCTGGGGACACACTCTCCTACGAGCAGTACTTC
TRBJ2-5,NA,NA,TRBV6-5,CASIGGGQKTQYF,TGTGCCAGCATCGGAGGGGGCCAAAAGACCCAGTACTTC
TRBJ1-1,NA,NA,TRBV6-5,CASRAIGRGTEAFF,TGTGCCAGCAGAGCCATTGGTCGGGGCACTGAAGCTTTCTTT
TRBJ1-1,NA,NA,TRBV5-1,CASSLNTEAFF,TGCGCCAGCAGCCTAAACACTGAAGCTTTCTTT
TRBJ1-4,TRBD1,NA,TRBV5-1,CASSLERGPTNEKLFF,TGCGCCAGCAGCTTGGAAAGGGGGCCGACTAATGAAAAACTGTTTTTT
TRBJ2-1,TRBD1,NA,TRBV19,CASSSGQGKVYNEQFF,TGTGCCAGTAGTTCGGGACAGGGAAAGGTCTATAATGAGCAGTTCTTC
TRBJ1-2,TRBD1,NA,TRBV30,CAWRDRGLSAGYTF,TGTGCCTGGAGGGACAGGGGGCTTTCTGCTGGCTACACCTTC